Listed below are T cell receptor beta chains from one sample, sequenced in a study of blood T cell repertoires in COVID-19. Sequencing used immunoSEQ multiplex PCR; TCRdb keeps in-frame clones, though not all of them. Here the sample spans fewer than 150,000 clones, roughly 80% being singletons. Source material: peripheral blood. Receptors were obtained from a man between 70 and 80 years old with acute or convalescent COVID-19. Each CDR3 is given with its conserved first and last residue. Fields, in order: D gene, V gene, J gene, CDR3 protein. The D gene is left open where the match is weak.

TRBD1	TRBV6-2/TRBV6-3	TRBJ2-5	CASSGQAWVRGPRGTQYF
TRBD2	TRBV5-4	TRBJ2-2	CASSRGGQELSELFF
-	TRBV7-2	TRBJ1-1	CASSADRNTEAFF
-	TRBV2	TRBJ2-3	CASSLQDYISRDTQYF
TRBD1	TRBV25-1	TRBJ2-2	CASSKQGAGRGPGELFF
-	TRBV19	TRBJ2-7	CARDSSYEQYF
-	TRBV11-2	TRBJ2-5	CASSLLRGGAGSETQYF
-	TRBV7-3	TRBJ1-1	CASSLGQFTEAFF
-	TRBV7-9	TRBJ1-2	CASSFFNRNYGYTF
-	TRBV9	TRBJ1-2	CASSSQIEGYTF
TRBD2	TRBV4-2	TRBJ2-1	CASSQDRTRPHEFF
TRBD2	TRBV4-1	TRBJ2-7	CASSQEGTSGRRYEQYF
TRBD1	TRBV29-1	TRBJ2-7	CSVVVGQGTYEQYF
-	TRBV4-1	TRBJ2-1	CASSQLPPPFSYNEQFF
-	TRBV12-3/TRBV12-4	TRBJ1-2	CASSLGFLVYTF
TRBD2	TRBV28	TRBJ2-7	CASSLFVAGGSYEQYF
TRBD1	TRBV5-1	TRBJ2-2	CASSSPKTGGGTGELFF
TRBD1	TRBV18	TRBJ1-3	CASSAGTGVSGNTIYF
-	TRBV29-1	TRBJ2-7	CSVEEPENYEQYF
TRBD2	TRBV7-9	TRBJ2-3	CASSSVRGGRSSTDTQYF
-	TRBV28	TRBJ2-3	CASSRVRDTQYF
TRBD2	TRBV4-2	TRBJ2-7	CASSQDRTSGTSYEQYF
TRBD2	TRBV6-1	TRBJ2-1	CASSDASWGGFSSSYNEQFF
TRBD1	TRBV4-1	TRBJ2-7	CASSWDRSYEQYF
-	TRBV28	TRBJ2-7	CATRQGPSYEQYF
TRBD1	TRBV28	TRBJ2-7	CASIPGQGLSYEQYF
-	TRBV19	TRBJ2-7	CASSIVGGEGREQYF
TRBD1	TRBV3-1/TRBV3-2	TRBJ2-3	CASSQGDSHTQYF
TRBD2	TRBV7-2	TRBJ2-1	CASSPRTSGRGNEQFF
-	TRBV3-1/TRBV3-2	TRBJ1-6	CASSQEQGRSPLHF